This T cell receptor (beta chain) originates from a study of cytomegalovirus exposure and HLA in healthy donors. Regarding the study as a whole: Cytomegalovirus-associated status was assigned to around 160 TCR beta chains. Association of roughly 17,000 TCR beta sequences with HLA alleles was found at 0.05 false discovery rate in a later analysis. Among immune exposure information, only CMV serostatus was available. Analyzed later, association rates of TCRs varied across HLA loci, with DRB1 most and HLA-C fewest.

PCR involved 60 Vbeta and 13 Jbeta primers. The protocol was immunoSEQ multiplex PCR, while the TCRdb copy is restricted to in-frame clones and leaves out a portion. The sample data list approximately 30,000 clones. Concerning this clone: The antigen is unknown.

Germline values: CDR1 MNHEY, CDR2 SVGAGI. The ends were cut back, 5 bases at V and 4 bases at J, with 14 bases in the middle. This CDR3 spans 14 amino acids. The sequence derives from a man in his forties in good health and CMV-seronegative. Sample: PBMCs. The rearrangement uses TRBV6-5 and TRBJ1-1; tentatively, D is TRBD1 (6 bases). CDR3 sequence reads: CASSLSRGFTEAFF. The CDR3 DNA follows: TGTGCCAGCAGTCTGAGCAGGGGCTTCACTGAAGCTTTCTTT.